This T cell receptor (beta chain) was found in a study of blood T cell repertoires in COVID-19. Here immunoSEQ multiplex PCR was the method, and the copy in TCRdb shows in-frame clones only, minus some. This sample has about 250,000 clones, with approximately 80% found just once. The participants were between about 18 and 90 years old and came from about two dozen US areas. During the 2 weeks before they entered the study, exposed participants had met someone with a PCR-confirmed or clinician-diagnosed COVID-19 case. This clone was observed a single time. Between the trimmed V and J ends, which lost 5 bases and 1 base, there was a span of 9 bases. The germline V gene encodes CDR1 KGHDR and CDR2 SFDVKD. The CDR3 is made up of 14 amino acids.

This chain uses TRBV24-1 with TRBJ2-3; D not certain. This receptor was obtained from a man in his forties who had been exposed to COVID-19. The sample taken for sequencing was PBMCs or T cells enriched from blood (not recorded which). CDR3 sequence reads: CATSVSSGTDTQYF. The CDR3 DNA follows: TGTGCCACCAGTGTGAGTTCTGGCACAGATACGCAGTATTTT.